Listed below are T cell receptor beta chains from one sample, sequenced in a study of T-cell reconstitution after alpha-beta-depleted transplantation in children. TCRdb independently ran MiXCR on the PCR reads; one entry per CDR3 protein. Of about 640,000 distinct CDR3 sequences detected, around a sixth appear once; the ten largest clones hold approximately 1%. Sequenced material: PBMCs from the stem cell graft donor, taken from the stem cell graft. These receptor sequences come from a human donor who donated a stem cell graft to a child with acute myeloid leukemia. The CDR3 runs from the conserved cysteine through the conserved F or W. The listing skips clone size in some rows; elsewhere it reads once, few, many or a size class.

cdr3_aa v_call clone_size j_call
CASSLTPLAAIYNEQFF TRBV4-1 NA TRBJ2-1
CASSVGAETQYF TRBV5-6 NA TRBJ2-5
CASSQRTLGYEQYF TRBV7-9 few TRBJ2-7
CATSGLLRNSEQYF TRBV15 NA TRBJ2-7
CSARTRSTDTQYF TRBV29-1 many TRBJ2-3
CATRWGRAANQPQHF TRBV15 NA TRBJ1-5
CASSPRRGGNRGSYNEQFF TRBV12-3/TRBV12-4 few TRBJ2-1
CSASPGQADYYEQYF TRBV20-1 NA TRBJ2-7
CASSEFGRTTQADTQYF TRBV6-1 few TRBJ2-3
CSASKTGNTEAFF TRBV20-1 many TRBJ1-1
CSAREARTGYQETQYF TRBV20-1 NA TRBJ2-5
CSARDSSGRDTQYF TRBV20-1 few TRBJ2-3
CASSISGGSYNEQFF TRBV12-3/TRBV12-4 many TRBJ2-1
CASGPQGNNQPQHF TRBV11-1 NA TRBJ1-5
CASSLVDLISYEQYF TRBV7-9 many TRBJ2-7
CASSLHQRGASNTGELFF TRBV11-2 NA TRBJ2-2
CASRGLAGGPGELFF TRBV6-1 NA TRBJ2-2
CASSRQTGENTEAFF TRBV7-2 few TRBJ1-1
CASSLEGTSGAYEQYF TRBV11-3 NA TRBJ2-7
CSVGSGGKETQYF TRBV29-1 many TRBJ2-5
CSARVGQSSYEQYF TRBV29-1 many TRBJ2-7
CASSFLRQTQYF TRBV12-3/TRBV12-4 few TRBJ2-3
CASSILSGDTQYF TRBV7-2 NA TRBJ2-3
CASSLRPPSTDTQYF TRBV28 NA TRBJ2-3
CASSQQGAGTEAFF TRBV4-3 NA TRBJ1-1
CASSFPGIERYGYTF TRBV12-3/TRBV12-4 NA TRBJ1-2
CAWSASREQYF TRBV30 NA TRBJ2-7
CSARTPEIGEQYF TRBV20-1 many TRBJ2-7
CASRTVWTSFDTQYF TRBV12-3/TRBV12-4 few TRBJ2-3
CASGLYGAAGELFF TRBV12-5 NA TRBJ2-2
CATSSHLGDEQFF TRBV15 many TRBJ2-1
CASREGHEQFF TRBV4-3 many TRBJ2-1
CSARDLRLGQLKEKLFF TRBV20-1 NA TRBJ1-4
CASSLAGPVGEQFF TRBV13 NA TRBJ2-1
CSVTRVSTQYF TRBV20-1 NA TRBJ2-3
CSARVLGQVNTGELFF TRBV20-1 few TRBJ2-2
CASSLFENQPQHF TRBV7-2 many TRBJ1-5
CASSGGAAEQFF TRBV11-2 many TRBJ2-1
CASSSHLNLMGAFF TRBV28 NA TRBJ1-1
CASSLEARRGSDTQYF TRBV7-9 few TRBJ2-3
CASSIERGENYEQFF TRBV9 NA TRBJ2-1
CASSQRTGNQPQHF TRBV4-3 many TRBJ1-5
CAISSGQGDHNEQFF TRBV10-3 many TRBJ2-1
CASSPRDSNQPQHF TRBV12-3/TRBV12-4 many TRBJ1-5
CSARPRTVYEQYF TRBV20-1 many TRBJ2-7
CASSPVTSAVGETQYF TRBV27 NA TRBJ2-5
CASSDAGTGDQPQHF TRBV25-1 NA TRBJ1-5
CASSSFPPRQPKDSPLHF TRBV6-5 few TRBJ1-6